What follows is one T cell receptor beta chain and its context. Its antigen is currently unknown. Within the sample, other DNA sequences also encode this same CDR3. This entry comes from a study of T cell responses to AZD1222 COVID-19 vaccine. Overall study findings and caveats: An increase in Spike-specific TCR breadth and depth was observed after two AZD1222 doses. Nearly half of unique spike-specific TCRs reportedly avoided B.1.351 and B.1.1.7 mutated regions. At baseline, just a handful of AZD1222 recipients tested seropositive. Donors, mostly white British, included more females; clonal diversity was possibly underestimated.

TCRdb's copy holds only in-frame clones and misses some; the assay was immunoSEQ multiplex PCR. The data hold roughly 100,000 clones, with 90% observed a single time. Looked up from germline, CDR1 is GTSNPN and CDR2 is SVGIG (reference sequence). The CDR3 is 11 amino acids. With 0 bases removed from V and 4 bases from J, the gap between germline ends came to 4 bases. This rearrangement joins TRBV30 to TRBJ2-7; no firm D call. The specimen comprised peripheral blood, sampled on day 0 of AZD1222 vaccination. The receptor was isolated from an adult in good health. CDR3 bases: TGTGCCTGGAGTGTAACTTACGAGCAGTACTTC. This translates into CAWSVTYEQYF.